Listed below are T cell receptor beta chains from one sample, sequenced in a study of cytomegalovirus exposure and HLA in healthy donors. Profiling relied on immunoSEQ multiplex PCR, and the TCRdb table lists in-frame clones only, not all of them. The sample yields 140,000 to 150,000 clones, more than 60% seen once. Source material: PBMCs. These TCRs come from a man aged 40-55 years in good health and CMV-seropositive. Both conserved end residues are part of each CDR3. The order of the fields is V gene, D gene, J gene, CDR3 length, clone size, CDR3 DNA, CDR3 protein. A D gene is named only where the DNA matches it firmly. Rows give clone size only sometimes, using once, few, many, or a class for an expanded clone.

V: TRBV6-1; D: -; J: TRBJ2-1; length: 11; size: -; DNA: TGTGCCAGCAAAGGAGGGAATGAGCAGTTCTTC; CDR3: CASKGGNEQFF
V: TRBV6-1; D: -; J: TRBJ2-4; length: 14; size: -; DNA: TGTGCCAGCAGTGATCCGGGGAGGAAAAACATTCAGTACTTC; CDR3: CASSDPGRKNIQYF
V: TRBV19; D: TRBD1; J: TRBJ1-2; length: 15; size: -; DNA: TGTGCCAGTAGCCCTGAACCGGGACAGCCCTATGGCTACACCTTC; CDR3: CASSPEPGQPYGYTF
V: TRBV10-2; D: -; J: TRBJ2-1; length: 16; size: -; DNA: TGCGCCAGCAGTGAGTCTGGGGGGAGCTCCTACAATGAGCAGTTCTTC; CDR3: CASSESGGSSYNEQFF
V: TRBV5-4; D: TRBD1; J: TRBJ1-2; length: 13; size: -; DNA: TGTGCCAGCAGGGAGGGACAGTACTATGGCTACACCTTC; CDR3: CASREGQYYGYTF
V: TRBV19; D: -; J: TRBJ2-3; length: 14; size: once; DNA: TGTGCCAGTAGTCCTTTAGATTTTACAGATACGCAGTATTTT; CDR3: CASSPLDFTDTQYF
V: TRBV4-3; D: TRBD2; J: TRBJ2-5; length: 17; size: -; DNA: TGCGCCAGCAGCCGAGATAAGCTAGCGGGAGGGGTAGAGACCCAGTACTTC; CDR3: CASSRDKLAGGVETQYF
V: TRBV7-9; D: -; J: TRBJ2-7; length: 15; size: once; DNA: TGTGCCAGCAGCAATCGGCAGGGTAGGGGCTACGAGCAGTACTTC; CDR3: CASSNRQGRGYEQYF
V: TRBV13; D: -; J: TRBJ2-3; length: 15; size: once; DNA: TGTGCCAGCAGCTTAACCGGCGGGGGCACAGATACGCAGTATTTT; CDR3: CASSLTGGGTDTQYF
V: TRBV30; D: TRBD2; J: TRBJ2-3; length: 18; size: -; DNA: TGTGCCTGGAGTCGCGCTTTCAGACTAGCGGGAGAGGGAGATACGCAGTATTTT; CDR3: CAWSRAFRLAGEGDTQYF
V: TRBV6-6; D: -; J: TRBJ2-6; length: 16; size: -; DNA: TGTGCCAGCAGTTCCCCCGTTAGCTCTGGGGCCAACGGCCTGACTTTC; CDR3: CASSSPVSSGANGLTF
V: TRBV6-5; D: TRBD1; J: TRBJ2-5; length: 13; size: -; DNA: TGTGCCAGCAGCACGGACAGGGGGGGGACCCAGTACTTC; CDR3: CASSTDRGGTQYF
V: TRBV15; D: TRBD1; J: TRBJ2-2; length: 17; size: -; DNA: TGTGCCACCAGCAGAGAGCAGGGGGCGCGAATCACCGGGGAGCTGTTTTTT; CDR3: CATSREQGARITGELFF
V: TRBV7-9; D: -; J: TRBJ1-4; length: 13; size: once; DNA: TGTGCCAGCTCGTTTTTATCTAATGAAAAACTGTTTTTT; CDR3: CASSFLSNEKLFF
V: TRBV6-1; D: TRBD2; J: TRBJ2-7; length: 14; size: -; DNA: TGTGCCAGCACCACTAGCGGCAGCTCCTACGAGCAGTACTTC; CDR3: CASTTSGSSYEQYF
V: TRBV30; D: -; J: TRBJ2-1; length: 16; size: -; DNA: TGTGCCTGGAGTGGCGGGATAGGGAGCTCCTACAATGAGCAGTTCTTC; CDR3: CAWSGGIGSSYNEQFF
V: TRBV4-1; D: TRBD2; J: TRBJ2-4; length: 15; size: once; DNA: TGCGCCAGCAGCCAAGATGGGGGACTAGACTACATTCAGTACTTC; CDR3: CASSQDGGLDYIQYF
V: TRBV7-3; D: -; J: TRBJ2-2; length: 11; size: -; DNA: TGTGCCAGCAGCTCGACCGGGGAGCTGTTTTTT; CDR3: CASSSTGELFF
V: TRBV7-6; D: -; J: TRBJ2-1; length: 17; size: -; DNA: TGTGCCAGCAGCCCGGAGGTTAGCGGAAGCTCCTACAATGAGCAGTTCTTC; CDR3: CASSPEVSGSSYNEQFF
V: TRBV28; D: TRBD1; J: TRBJ2-3; length: 15; size: -; DNA: TGTGCCAGCAGTACCCCGACAGGGGCCTCAGATACGCAGTATTTT; CDR3: CASSTPTGASDTQYF
V: TRBV19; D: -; J: TRBJ2-7; length: 12; size: -; DNA: TGTGCCTCCGAGCCCCCCACCTACGAGCAGTACTTC; CDR3: CASEPPTYEQYF
V: TRBV30; D: -; J: TRBJ2-7; length: 12; size: -; DNA: TGTGCCTGGAGCCCGGGCAGGGTCGGGCAGTACTTC; CDR3: CAWSPGRVGQYF
V: TRBV28; D: -; J: TRBJ1-1; length: 12; size: -; DNA: TGTGCCAGCAGTGACTTGAACACTGAAGCTTTCTTT; CDR3: CASSDLNTEAFF
V: TRBV28; D: -; J: TRBJ2-1; length: 13; size: -; DNA: TGTGCCATCTTTAGCGGAATTTACAATGAGCAGTTCTTC; CDR3: CAIFSGIYNEQFF
V: TRBV4-1; D: -; J: TRBJ1-1; length: 15; size: -; DNA: TGCGCCAGCAGCCAAGATAGGACTAGCCGGGTAGAAGCTTTCTTT; CDR3: CASSQDRTSRVEAFF
V: TRBV7-9; D: -; J: TRBJ1-6; length: 12; size: -; DNA: TGTGCCAGCAGCTTAACAGTCGGCCCCCTCCACTTT; CDR3: CASSLTVGPLHF
V: TRBV25-1; D: TRBD2; J: TRBJ2-1; length: 15; size: -; DNA: TGTGCCAGCAGCCGACTAGCGGGAGGGCCGAATGAGCAGTTCTTC; CDR3: CASSRLAGGPNEQFF
V: TRBV28; D: -; J: TRBJ2-7; length: 17; size: -; DNA: TGTGCCAGCAGCAAACCGCAAACTAGCATAACCTCCTACGAGCAGTACTTC; CDR3: CASSKPQTSITSYEQYF
V: TRBV4-3; D: -; J: TRBJ2-5; length: 14; size: -; DNA: TGCGCCAGCAGCCATAGAAGCGGAAGGGAGACCCAGTACTTC; CDR3: CASSHRSGRETQYF
V: TRBV5-4; D: -; J: TRBJ2-1; length: 17; size: -; DNA: TGTGCCAGCAGCTTGTATCTTGGGTTACTAGGAACCAATGAGCAGTTCTTC; CDR3: CASSLYLGLLGTNEQFF
V: TRBV7-8; D: -; J: TRBJ1-2; length: 13; size: -; DNA: TGTGCCAGCAGTTACAGGGTTGCCTATGGCTACACCTTC; CDR3: CASSYRVAYGYTF
V: TRBV27; D: -; J: TRBJ2-7; length: 17; size: -; DNA: TGTGCCAGCAGTTCCAACCTAGACCCGGGGGTTGGATACGAGCAGTACTTC; CDR3: CASSSNLDPGVGYEQYF
V: TRBV29-1; D: -; J: TRBJ1-2; length: 11; size: -; DNA: TGCAGCGTGCGCAGAGGGTATGGCTACACCTTC; CDR3: CSVRRGYGYTF
V: TRBV29-1; D: TRBD1; J: TRBJ1-1; length: 14; size: -; DNA: TGCAGCGTTGGGGGTCAAACAGGGGGCACTGAAGCTTTCTTT; CDR3: CSVGGQTGGTEAFF
V: TRBV19; D: -; J: TRBJ2-7; length: 13; size: -; DNA: TGTGCCAGTAGTATACAATCGGGCTACGAGCAGTACTTC; CDR3: CASSIQSGYEQYF
V: TRBV5-1; D: TRBD2; J: TRBJ2-1; length: 16; size: -; DNA: TGCGCCAGCAGCTTCGTAACTAGCGGGATATACAATGAGCAGTTCTTC; CDR3: CASSFVTSGIYNEQFF
V: TRBV7-7; D: -; J: TRBJ2-4; length: 13; size: -; DNA: TGTGCCAGCAGCCCTAAGCTGGGGGGCATTCAGTACTTC; CDR3: CASSPKLGGIQYF
V: TRBV4-2; D: -; J: TRBJ1-6; length: 16; size: -; DNA: TGTGCCAGCAGCCAAGGGGGAGGGGCGGATAATTCACCCCTCCACTTT; CDR3: CASSQGGGADNSPLHF
V: TRBV6-5; D: TRBD1; J: TRBJ2-1; length: 14; size: few; DNA: TGTGCCAGCACAACAGGGGGCGCCTACAATGAGCAGTTCTTC; CDR3: CASTTGGAYNEQFF
V: TRBV11-2; D: TRBD1; J: TRBJ1-1; length: 18; size: -; DNA: TGTGCCAGCAGCTTAGATATCGGACAGGGGGCGATCTACACTGAAGCTTTCTTT; CDR3: CASSLDIGQGAIYTEAFF
V: TRBV19; D: -; J: TRBJ1-1; length: 11; size: -; DNA: TGTGCCAGTAGTGGCAACACTGAAGCTTTCTTT; CDR3: CASSGNTEAFF
V: TRBV11-2; D: TRBD1; J: TRBJ1-2; length: 13; size: few; DNA: TGTGCCACAGCTAAGGGACAGGGTAATGGCTACACCTTC; CDR3: CATAKGQGNGYTF
V: TRBV28; D: -; J: TRBJ2-6; length: 13; size: -; DNA: TGTGCCAGCAGATCTACTGGGGCCAACGTCCTGACTTTC; CDR3: CASRSTGANVLTF
V: TRBV6-5; D: TRBD1; J: TRBJ1-6; length: 15; size: -; DNA: TGTGCCAGCAATACAGGGGGGACCTATAATTCACCCCTCCACTTT; CDR3: CASNTGGTYNSPLHF
V: TRBV6-5; D: -; J: TRBJ1-1; length: 15; size: -; DNA: TGTGCCAGCAGGCAGGCAGGAGGGCGTAGCACTGAAGCTTTCTTT; CDR3: CASRQAGGRSTEAFF